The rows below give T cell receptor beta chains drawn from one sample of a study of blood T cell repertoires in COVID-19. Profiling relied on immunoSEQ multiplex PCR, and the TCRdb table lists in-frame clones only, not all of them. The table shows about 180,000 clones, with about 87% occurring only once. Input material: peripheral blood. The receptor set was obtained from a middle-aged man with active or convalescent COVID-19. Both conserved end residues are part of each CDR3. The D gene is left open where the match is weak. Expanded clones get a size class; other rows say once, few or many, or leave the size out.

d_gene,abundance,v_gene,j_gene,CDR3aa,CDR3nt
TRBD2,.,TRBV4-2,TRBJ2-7,CASSQEAGGPYEQYF,TGTGCCAGCAGCCAAGAGGCGGGGGGGCCCTACGAGCAGTACTTC
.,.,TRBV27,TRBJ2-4,CASSLSTKNIQYF,TGTGCCAGCAGTTTGTCTACCAAAAACATTCAGTACTTC
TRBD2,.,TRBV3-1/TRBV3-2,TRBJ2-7,CASSQDAGGRYEQYF,TGTGCCAGCAGCCAAGACGCGGGGGGAAGGTACGAGCAGTACTTC
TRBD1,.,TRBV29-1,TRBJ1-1,CSVRTGGPNTEAFF,TGCAGCGTTAGGACAGGGGGACCTAACACTGAAGCTTTCTTT
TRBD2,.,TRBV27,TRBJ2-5,CATASGGQETQYF,TGTGCCACAGCTAGCGGGGGCCAAGAGACCCAGTACTTC
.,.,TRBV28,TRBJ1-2,CASSPSGGGYGYTF,TGTGCCAGCAGTCCCTCGGGCGGGGGCTATGGCTACACCTTC
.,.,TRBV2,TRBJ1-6,CATNRQGNSPLHF,TGTGCCACCAACCGCCAGGGCAATTCACCCCTCCACTTT
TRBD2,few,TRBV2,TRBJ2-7,CASKRGEYEQYF,TGTGCCAGCAAGCGGGGGGAGTACGAGCAGTACTTC
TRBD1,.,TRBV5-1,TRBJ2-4,CASSHGTGYEAKNIQYF,TGCGCCAGCAGCCACGGGACAGGGTATGAGGCCAAAAACATTCAGTACTTC
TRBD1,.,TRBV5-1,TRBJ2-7,CASSYIPGQGSGEQYF,TGCGCCAGCAGCTACATCCCGGGACAGGGATCGGGCGAGCAGTACTTC
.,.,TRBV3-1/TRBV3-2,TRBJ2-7,CASSQVHSLFYEQYF,TGTGCCAGCAGCCAAGTACACAGCCTTTTTTACGAGCAGTACTTC
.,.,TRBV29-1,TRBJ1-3,CSVQPGLGNTIYF,TGCAGCGTTCAGCCAGGACTGGGGAACACCATATATTTT
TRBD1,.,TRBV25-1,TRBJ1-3,CASSDGTGASGNTIYF,TGTGCCAGCAGTGACGGGACAGGGGCCTCTGGAAACACCATATATTTT
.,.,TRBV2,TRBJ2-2,CASSTEYTGELFF,TGTGCCAGCAGCACGGAGTATACCGGGGAGCTGTTTTTT
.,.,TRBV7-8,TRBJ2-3,CASSPPGVPDTQYF,TGTGCCAGCAGCCCCCCGGGGGTGCCAGATACGCAGTATTTT